A single T cell receptor (beta chain) is shown here with its context. There are 13 residues in the CDR3. CDR1 SGHVS and CDR2 FQNEAQ come from the germline V gene. V lost 0 bases and J lost 5, with 4 bases in between. The sample originates from a study of T cell changes during pregnancy in multiple sclerosis. Clones were sequenced by immunoSEQ multiplex PCR, and TCRdb holds only the in-frame ones, with some missing. Of approximately 59,000 clones listed, approximately 90% are singletons. J is TRBJ2-2 and V is TRBV7-8; D call uncertain. The origin of this receptor is a female donor in good health, enrolled as a control in a pregnancy study. Here the sequenced sample was peripheral blood, taken in the third trimester of pregnancy. CDR3 sequence (DNA): TGTGCCAGCAGCTTAGCTTCGACCGGGGAGCTGTTTTTT. Encoded protein: CASSLASTGELFF.